The entry below describes one TCR beta chain. Its specificity is unknown. CDR1 is SGHTA and CDR2 is FQGNSA in the germline V gene. CDR3 length: 12 amino acids. Trimming took off 3 bases at V and 3 bases at J, with 6 bases between the two ends. This sample was taken from a study of cytomegalovirus exposure and HLA in healthy donors. Donors were ostensibly healthy at sampling, although undocumented immune exposures were probable. Study conclusions and caveats: TCR beta V- and J-gene trimming was later associated with a missense DCLRE1C variant. A later analysis found most CMV-associated TCR beta chains apparently HLA-restricted. Sequencing likely caused a cluster of highly shared sequence variants.

The PCR used 60 Vbeta and 13 Jbeta primers. Profiling relied on immunoSEQ multiplex PCR, and the TCRdb table lists in-frame clones only, not all of them. The sample includes 150,000 to 200,000 clones, 70% to 90% of them seen just once. The receptor comes from a woman aged 18 to 35 in good health and CMV-seronegative. Sequenced input: PBMCs. The rearrangement joins TRBV7-2 to TRBJ2-7, with D unclear. The CDR3 bases are TGTGCCAGCAGCTTTACTTACTACGAGCAGTACTTC. Protein sequence: CASSFTYYEQYF.